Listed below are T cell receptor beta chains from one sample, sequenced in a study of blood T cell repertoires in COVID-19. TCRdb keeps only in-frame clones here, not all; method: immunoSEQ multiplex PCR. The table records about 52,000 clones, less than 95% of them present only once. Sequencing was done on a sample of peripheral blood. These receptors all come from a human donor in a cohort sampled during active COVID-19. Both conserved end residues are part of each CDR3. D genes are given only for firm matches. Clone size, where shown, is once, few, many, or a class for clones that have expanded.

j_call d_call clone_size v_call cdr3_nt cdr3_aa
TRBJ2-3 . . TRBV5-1 TGCGCCAGCAGCTTGGTGGAGCTTGGCACAGATACGCAGTATTTT CASSLVELGTDTQYF
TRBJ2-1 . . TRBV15 TGTGCCACCAGCCGAGAGGTAGGCGGGGACAATGAGCAGTTCTTC CATSREVGGDNEQFF
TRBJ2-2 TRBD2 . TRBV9 TGTGCCAGCAGCGGGGGACTAGCGGATATGAACACCGGGGAGCTGTTTTTT CASSGGLADMNTGELFF
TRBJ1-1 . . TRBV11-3 TGTGCCAGCAGCTTAGAGAAAGGGAGAGGTTGGACTGAAGCTTTCTTT CASSLEKGRGWTEAFF
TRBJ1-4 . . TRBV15 TGTGCCACCAGGGGGGCATCCGAAAAACTGTTTTTT CATRGASEKLFF
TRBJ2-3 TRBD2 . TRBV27 TGTGCCAGCAGTTCCGGGACTAGCGTGCTTGGCACAGATACGCAGTATTTT CASSSGTSVLGTDTQYF
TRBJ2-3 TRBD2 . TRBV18 TGTGCCACCAAAAATGCGGGGGGCACAGATACGCAGTATTTT CATKNAGGTDTQYF
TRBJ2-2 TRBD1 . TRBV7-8 TGTGCCAGCAGCTTAGCAGGACAGGTCCCCGGGGAGCTGTTTTTT CASSLAGQVPGELFF
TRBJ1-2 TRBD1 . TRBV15 TGTGCCACCAGCAGTGGACAGGGCCGAGATGGCTACACCTTC CATSSGQGRDGYTF
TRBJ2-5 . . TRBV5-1 TGCGCCAGCAGCTTAGGTGGGTCGGGGAAAGAGACCCAGTACTTC CASSLGGSGKETQYF
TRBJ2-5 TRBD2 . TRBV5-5 TGTGCCAGCATCCCACTGGGAGGGGAGACCCAGTACTTC CASIPLGGETQYF
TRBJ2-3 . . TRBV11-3 TGTGCCAGCAGCTTAAGAGGAGGTAGTAGCGAAAATACGCAGTATTTT CASSLRGGSSENTQYF
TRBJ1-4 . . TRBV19 TGTGCCAGTAGTGGATCCACTACAACTAATGAAAAACTGTTTTTT CASSGSTTTNEKLFF
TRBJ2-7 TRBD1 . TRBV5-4 TGTGCCAGCAGCTTTACAGGGGGGAGCTTGGGGGAGCAGTACTTC CASSFTGGSLGEQYF
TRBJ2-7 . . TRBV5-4 TGTGCCAGCAGCTTGGGTCTGGGGCTCCGGCCCTACGAGCAGTACTTC CASSLGLGLRPYEQYF
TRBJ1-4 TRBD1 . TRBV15 TGTGCCACCACCCCCCGGGACAGGGCTAATGAAAAACTGTTTTTT CATTPRDRANEKLFF
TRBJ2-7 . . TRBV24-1 TGTGCCACCAGTGATCGACAGACCTACGAGCAGTACTTC CATSDRQTYEQYF
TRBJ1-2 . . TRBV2 TGTGCCAGCAGTGAATTCCCGGGAGGCTATGGCTACACCTTC CASSEFPGGYGYTF
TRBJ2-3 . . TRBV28 TGTGCCAGCAGTTGGGGGACAATGGAACTAGATACGCAGTATTTT CASSWGTMELDTQYF
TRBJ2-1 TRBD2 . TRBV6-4 TGTGCCAGCAGTCCACTAGCGGGAGGGAATAATGAGCAGTTCTTC CASSPLAGGNNEQFF
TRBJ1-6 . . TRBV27 TGTGCCAGCAGTTTAGGGGAGGTTTTTGGATCACCCCTCCACTTT CASSLGEVFGSPLHF
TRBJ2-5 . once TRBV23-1 TGCGCCAGCAGTCAATCGGACAGACAAGTAAGAGTGGTCCAGTACTTC CASSQSDRQVRVVQYF
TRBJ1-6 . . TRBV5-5 TGTGCCAGCAGCTTGGGCGGCAGCTCATCCTATAATTCACCCCTCCACTTT CASSLGGSSSYNSPLHF
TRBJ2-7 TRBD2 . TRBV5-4 TGTGCCAGCAGCTTGGGGTCCCTATTTGCGGGAGCTTACGAGCAGTACTTC CASSLGSLFAGAYEQYF
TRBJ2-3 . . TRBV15 TGTGCCACCAGCCCCCTTTCAGATACGCAGTATTTT CATSPLSDTQYF